A single sample gave rise to the 18 T cell receptor beta chains below, sequenced in a study of CD8 T cells in Susac syndrome. Random hexamers were used to reverse transcribe the RNA input (about 0.45 to 1 ug). TCRdb itself ran the immunoSEQ multiplex PCR reads through MiXCR, one entry per CDR3 protein. The sample yields 100,000 to 150,000 distinct CDR3 sequences, more than 90% seen once. Sequenced sample: CD4+ T cells from PBMCs. The receptors stem from a human donor in good health.

The chain recombines TRBV18 with TRBJ2-2; 7 positions match TRBD2. Germline lookup yields CDR1 KGHSH and CDR2 LQKENI. The CDR3 has 16 amino acids. The V gene end was trimmed by 3 bases and the J gene end by 2 bases; junction bases not matched to a gene: 6. The CDR3 protein is CASSPASGSNTGELFF. In nucleotides, the CDR3 is TGTGCCAGCTCACCTGCTAGCGGTAGCAACACCGGGGAGCTGTTTTTT.

This sequence joins TRBV29-1 and TRBJ2-5, with D tentatively TRBD2 (6 bases). The CDR3 length is 12 residues. Trimming pared 6 bases from V and 4 bases from J, leaving 12 bases between. The germline V gene encodes CDR1 SQVTM and CDR2 ANQGSEA. CDR3 bases: TGCAGCGTGATGGGGGGTTTAGAGACCCAGTACTTC. Its protein is CSVMGGLETQYF.

The V call is TRBV10-1, the J call TRBJ2-5; no reliable D call. The CDR3 loop spans 15 amino acids. Between the trimmed V and J ends, which lost 0 bases and 5 bases, there was a span of 13 bases. Germline V gene lookup returns CDR1 WNHNN and CDR2 SYGVQD (reference sequence). CDR3 sequence reads: CASSESIGSWETQYF. CDR3 DNA: TGCGCCAGCAGTGAGTCGATAGGGTCCTGGGAGACCCAGTACTTC.

The rearrangement uses TRBV29-1 and TRBJ2-2, with D hard to call. The CDR3 is 16 amino acids. Germline V gene data show CDR1 as SQVTM and CDR2 as ANQGSEA. V lost 7 bases and J lost 5, with 23 bases in between. The CDR3 coding sequence is TGCAGCGCCTTCCATCGCGTCGGCGTAAAGACCGGGGAGCTGTTTTTT. Protein: CSAFHRVGVKTGELFF.

This chain joins TRBV5-1 and TRBJ2-7; TRBD1 agrees at 12 bases. The trim removed 3 bases at V and 2 bases at J, leaving 6 bases unmatched. The length of the CDR3 is 16 residues. The germline CDR1 and CDR2 sequences are SGHRS and YFSETQ. CDR3 sequence (DNA): TGCGCCAGCAGCTCCGGGACAGGGGGCTTACCCTACGAGCAGTACTTC. It translates to CASSSGTGGLPYEQYF.

The V and J genes are TRBV19 and TRBJ2-3; 7 bases are a match to TRBD2. The length of the CDR3 is 16 residues. Germline CDR1 reads LNHDA; CDR2 reads SQIVND (reference sequence). The V and J ends lost 7 bases and 1 base, in that order; junction bases with no gene match: 11. In DNA form, the CDR3 reads TGTGCCAGTAAGCCCCCTTGGAGCGGGGGCACAGATACGCAGTATTTT. As protein: CASKPPWSGGTDTQYF.

This clonotype appeared once. The genes are TRBV15 and TRBJ2-3; 8 positions match TRBD2. This CDR3 spans 14 amino acids. The germline V gene has CDR1 LNHNV and CDR2 YYDKDF (reference sequence). After removal of 7 bases from V and 1 base from J, the junction contained 4 bases not matched to a gene. The CDR3, as DNA: TGTGCCACCAAAAGCGGGAGTGGCACAGATACGCAGTATTTT. It translates to CATKSGSGTDTQYF.

The rearrangement uses TRBV19 and TRBJ2-2; TRBD2 aligns across 11 bases. The CDR3 covers 19 residues. Germline V CDR1 and CDR2: LNHDA, SQIVND (reference sequence). V shed 3 bases, J shed 6 bases, and the junction held 15 bases outside the gene matches. The CDR3 is CASSMPTSGKAPFPGELFF. The CDR3, as DNA: TGTGCCAGTAGTATGCCGACTAGCGGGAAGGCCCCTTTCCCCGGGGAGCTGTTTTTT.

The gene calls are TRBV30 and TRBJ1-5; no clear D. The V end lost 4 bases, the J end lost 4 bases, and 8 bases lay between the germline ends. CDR1 and CDR2 (germline): GTSNPN, SVGIG (reference sequence). The CDR3 loop spans 12 amino acids. The CDR3 DNA reads as TGTGCCTGGAACTGGATGAATCAGCCCCAGCATTTT. Its protein product is CAWNWMNQPQHF.

The rearrangement joins TRBV27 to TRBJ2-1; 9 bases map to TRBD1. The V and J ends lost 4 bases and 0 bases, in that order; junction bases with no gene match: 10. The CDR3 is made up of 18 amino acids. Germline loops: CDR1 MNHEY, CDR2 SMNVEV (reference sequence). CDR3 DNA sequence: TGTGCCAGCAGTTCTGGACAGGGGAGGCTTTACTCCTACAATGAGCAGTTCTTC. Its translation is CASSSGQGRLYSYNEQFF.

V is TRBV20-1 and J is TRBJ2-3; 13 bases are shared with TRBD2. The J segment lost 1 base and the V segment lost 3 bases, leaving 4 bases of the junction unmatched. The CDR3 loop spans 16 amino acids. The germline V gene encodes CDR1 DFQATT and CDR2 SNEGSKA (reference sequence). This chain's CDR3 is CSASFGTSGGTDTQYF. The DNA of the CDR3 is TGCAGTGCTAGTTTCGGGACTAGCGGGGGCACAGATACGCAGTATTTT.

The CDR3 DNA reads as TGCGCCAGCAGCTTGGGGACAGGGGCCGGGGAGCTGTTTTTT. Translated: CASSLGTGAGELFF. The gene calls are TRBV5-1 and TRBJ2-2; 9 nucleotides match TRBD1. Germline V gives CDR1 SGHRS, CDR2 YFSETQ. Unmatched junction bases numbered 0, after V lost 0 bases and J lost 6 bases. The length of the CDR3 is 14 residues.

The rearrangement links TRBV3-1 to TRBJ2-5; 12 bases match TRBD2. Germline trimming cut 8 bases from V and 4 bases from J; bases unmatched to any gene: 8. In germline, CDR1 is LGHDT, CDR2 YNNKEL (reference sequence). This CDR3 has 15 residues. CDR3 sequence: CASGLTSGSSETQYF. The CDR3 DNA reads as TGTGCCAGCGGATTGACTAGCGGGAGTTCAGAGACCCAGTACTTC.

The gene calls are TRBV6-6 and TRBJ2-1; D not certain. CDR3 length: 13 residues. Trimming cost V 8 bases and J 4 bases, with 12 bases left between them. In germline, CDR1 is MNHNY, CDR2 SVGAGI (reference sequence). For the CDR3, the DNA is TGTGCCAGCGAAGACCCGACGTACAATGAGCAGTTCTTC. Its protein is CASEDPTYNEQFF.

This sequence joins TRBV7-9 and TRBJ2-3, with D possibly TRBD1 on 5 matching bases. CDR1 is SEHNR, CDR2 FQNEAQ, per germline (reference sequence). With 5 bases removed from V and 5 bases from J, the gap between germline ends came to 8 bases. The CDR3 totals 12 residues. The CDR3 protein is CASSLREDTQYF. CDR3 DNA: TGTGCCAGCAGCCTCAGGGAAGATACGCAGTATTTT. Filled out from reference TRBV7-9 and TRBJ2-3, the complete variable domain reads DTGVSQNPRHKITKRGQNVTFRCDPISEHNRLYWYRQTLGQGPEFLTYFQNEAQLEKSRLLSDRFSAERPKGSFSTLEIQRTEQGDSAMYLCASSLREDTQYFGPGTRLTVL.

The chain combines TRBV2 with TRBJ1-2, with unresolved D. The V and J ends lost 8 bases and 8 bases respectively, with 12 bases between them. Germline V lookup: CDR1 SNHLY, CDR2 FYNNEI. CDR3 length equals 11 residues. The CDR3 spells CASLGGKGYTF. CDR3 nucleotides: TGTGCCAGCTTAGGCGGGAAGGGCTACACCTTC.

The chain is built from TRBV4-1 and TRBJ1-5; 8 positions agree with TRBD1. Trimming cost V 2 bases and J 7 bases; bases outside gene matches: 13. The CDR3 totals 17 residues. CDR1 MGHRA and CDR2 YSYEKL come from the germline V gene. In nucleotides, the CDR3 is TGCGCCAGCAGCCAAAGTCGAACCAGGGGGCGAGGACAGCCCCAGCATTTT. It specifies CASSQSRTRGRGQPQHF.

The chain joins TRBV4-2 to TRBJ2-1; possibly TRBD2 for D (6 bases). From germline, CDR1 is LGHNA and CDR2 YNFKEQ. Deletions cut 3 bases from V and 15 bases from J, with 18 bases between. The CDR3 totals 13 residues. CDR3 region: CASSHEGERERFF. CDR3 nucleotides: TGTGCCAGCAGCCATGAAGGGGAACGGGAGAGGTTCTTC.